Shown below are 18 T cell receptor beta chains from a single sample sequenced in a study of blood T cell repertoires in COVID-19. The assay was immunoSEQ multiplex PCR, and TCRdb's table has in-frame clones only and misses some. The sample has 150,000 or so clones, just under 85% seen once; the top ten hold around 3%. The source material was peripheral blood. Receptors originate from a woman of 80 years or more with acute or convalescent COVID-19.

The rearrangement links TRBV10-1 to TRBJ2-5, with a tentative D call TRBD2 (6 bases). The CDR3 spans 13 residues. The germline gives CDR1 WNHNN, CDR2 SYGVQD (reference sequence). Trimming left V 5 bases short and J 3 bases short, with 10 bases between. As DNA, the CDR3 is TGCGCCAGCAGTAACACGGGGGAAGAGACCCAGTACTTC. This encodes CASSNTGEETQYF.

This chain connects TRBV6-5 to TRBJ1-1; D remains ambiguous. Trimming cost V 5 bases and J 0 bases, with 10 bases left between them. Per the germline V gene, CDR1 is MNHEY and CDR2 is SVGAGI. The CDR3 runs 14 residues. CDR3: CASSPLTVNTEAFF. Written as DNA, the CDR3 is TGTGCCAGCAGTCCACTCACAGTGAACACTGAAGCTTTCTTT.

The rearrangement links TRBV19 to TRBJ2-1, with D perhaps matching TRBD2 (5 bases). Trimming took off 3 bases at V and 5 bases at J, with 20 bases between the two ends. The CDR3 runs 17 residues. Germline-derived CDR1 and CDR2 are LNHDA and SQIVND (reference sequence). The CDR3 reads CASSIRASTRRDNEQFF. The CDR3 DNA reads as TGTGCCAGTAGTATCCGGGCTAGCACTCGAAGGGACAATGAGCAGTTCTTC.

In DNA form, the CDR3 reads TGTGCCAGCAGCCACAACAGAGGACAGGGAGGTTCACCCCTCCACTTT. Its translation is CASSHNRGQGGSPLHF. The chain links TRBV11-2 to TRBJ1-6; 8 positions match TRBD1. The V gene's germline CDR1 is SGHAT and CDR2 FQNNGV. Trimming cost V 5 bases and J 9 bases; bases outside gene matches: 12. This CDR3 spans 16 amino acids.

V gene TRBV5-1 combines with J gene TRBJ2-2, with TRBD2 matching 7 bases. Germline V lookup: CDR1 SGHRS, CDR2 YFSETQ. The CDR3 has 15 residues. Trimming at V came to 0 bases and at J to 3 bases, leaving 2 bases not matched to a gene. As DNA, the CDR3 is TGCGCCAGCAGCTTGGGTGCGGGGGACACCGGGGAGCTGTTTTTT. Protein sequence: CASSLGAGDTGELFF. The whole variable domain, filled in from reference TRBV5-1 and TRBJ2-2, reads KAGVTQTPRYLIKTRGQQVTLSCSPISGHRSVSWYQQTPGQGLQFLFEYFSETQRNKGNFPGRFSGRQFSNSRSEMNVSTLELGDSALYLCASSLGAGDTGELFFGEGSRLTVL.

This clone came up a few times. This chain connects TRBV2 to TRBJ1-5; 7 nucleotides agree with TRBD1. The CDR3 length is 14 residues. Looked up from germline, CDR1 is SNHLY and CDR2 is FYNNEI. The trim removed 6 bases at V and 5 bases at J, leaving 7 bases unmatched. CDR3 sequence: CASRAGGSYQPQHF. The CDR3 region has the DNA TGTGCCAGCAGGGCAGGGGGGTCGTATCAGCCCCAGCATTTT.

This chain uses TRBV7-9 with TRBJ1-4; no definite D call. The CDR3 extends over 15 amino acids. Germline values: CDR1 SEHNR, CDR2 FQNEAQ (reference sequence). V lost 3 bases, J lost 0 bases, and 8 bases lay in between. CDR3 sequence (DNA): TGTGCCAGCAGCTTCATATCAGCAACTAATGAAAAACTGTTTTTT. It encodes CASSFISATNEKLFF.

The CDR3 region is CASSPGLAGGPAYNEQFF. For the CDR3, the DNA is TGTGCCAGCTCACCGGGACTAGCGGGGGGGCCCGCCTACAATGAGCAGTTCTTC. The rearrangement uses TRBV18 and TRBJ2-1; 16 nucleotides line up with TRBD2. The ends lost 3 bases at V and 2 bases at J; junction bases unmatched: 4. In germline, CDR1 is KGHSH, CDR2 LQKENI. CDR3 length: 18 amino acids.

This chain joins TRBV2 and TRBJ1-2, with TRBD1 identical over 7 bases. Looked up from germline, CDR1 is SNHLY and CDR2 is FYNNEI. Trimming removed 3 bases from V and 2 bases from J; junction bases left unmatched: 6. The CDR3 spans 15 residues. The CDR3 nucleotides are TGTGCCAGCAGTGAGAGCAGGGGGTTCAACTATGGCTACACCTTC. Protein product: CASSESRGFNYGYTF.

The rearrangement joins TRBV5-4 to TRBJ2-3, with 7 bases matching TRBD1. The V gene end was trimmed by 4 bases and the J gene end by 1 base; junction bases not matched to a gene: 6. The CDR3 extends over 15 amino acids. Germline values: CDR1 SGHNT, CDR2 YYREEE (reference sequence). This chain's CDR3 is CASSATGLRTDTQYF. The CDR3 DNA reads TGTGCCAGCAGCGCGACAGGGTTGCGCACAGATACGCAGTATTTT.

On this clone: Other DNA sequences in this sample translate to the same CDR3. The chain has TRBV7-3 and TRBJ1-1; no definite D call. The CDR3 runs to 14 residues. CDR1 SGHTA and CDR2 FQGTGA come from the germline V gene. The ends were cut back, 2 bases at V and 1 base at J, with 8 bases in the middle. The CDR3 sequence: CASSLSAGNTEAFF. The CDR3 bases are TGTGCCAGCAGCTTATCTGCGGGGAACACTGAAGCTTTCTTT.

This clone showed up just a few times. V and J are TRBV4-2 and TRBJ2-3; D might be TRBD2 (6 bases). Germline V lookup: CDR1 LGHNA, CDR2 YNFKEQ. The CDR3 is 15 residues long. Trimming took off 4 bases at V and 2 bases at J, with 13 bases between the two ends. The CDR3 protein is CASSPGTSYTDTQYF. In DNA form, the CDR3 reads TGTGCCAGCAGCCCCGGGACTTCCTACACAGATACGCAGTATTTT.

The gene calls are TRBV5-1 and TRBJ2-2, with D hard to call. Per germline, CDR1 SGHRS and CDR2 YFSETQ. This CDR3 comprises 14 residues. The V and J ends lost 2 bases and 0 bases respectively, with 5 bases between them. This CDR3 reads CASSFPTNTGELFF. As DNA, the CDR3 is TGCGCCAGCAGCTTCCCAACGAACACCGGGGAGCTGTTTTTT.

The CDR3 DNA reads as TGTGCCAGCAGCTTAACGGAAATAGCGGGCGACCAAGAGACCCAGTACTTC. It is translated as CASSLTEIAGDQETQYF. The chain recombines TRBV7-3 with TRBJ2-5, with TRBD2 matching over 7 bases. Losses at the gene ends were 0 bases for V and 0 bases for J; bases not matched to a gene: 7. Germline CDR1 is SGHTA and CDR2 is FQGTGA. The length of the CDR3 is 17 residues.

The rearrangement joins TRBV3-1 (or the pseudogene TRBV3-2) to TRBJ2-1; unclear D gene. CDR3 length: 11 amino acids. Germline V lookup: CDR1 LGHDT, CDR2 YNNKEL (reference sequence). V was cut by 8 bases and J by 12 bases, with 14 bases left in between. This chain's CDR3 is CASGERSGQFF. The CDR3 coding sequence is TGTGCCAGCGGAGAACGGTCCGGGCAGTTCTTC.

V gene TRBV27 combines with J gene TRBJ2-7, with no clear D. The V and J ends lost 3 bases and 3 bases respectively, with 9 bases between them. The CDR3 contains 13 residues. Germline V lookup: CDR1 MNHEY, CDR2 SMNVEV (reference sequence). CDR3 sequence reads: CASSFALFYEQYF. The CDR3 DNA reads TGTGCCAGCAGTTTCGCCCTATTCTACGAGCAGTACTTC.

In this sample, this clone turned up a few times. This chain joins TRBV5-4 and TRBJ1-4; no clear D. Trimming took off 2 bases at V and 8 bases at J, with 19 bases between the two ends. The CDR3 contains 16 residues. Per germline, CDR1 SGHNT and CDR2 YYREEE (reference sequence). CDR3 in amino acids: CASSLNPGGFEEKLFF. As DNA, the CDR3 is TGTGCCAGCAGCTTAAACCCCGGCGGGTTTGAGGAAAAACTGTTTTTT.

V gene TRBV12-5 combines with J gene TRBJ2-3, with 11 positions matching TRBD2. The CDR3 covers 21 residues. Germline loops: CDR1 LGHNT, CDR2 FRNRAP. J lost 3 bases, V lost 3 bases, and 20 bases had no gene match. CDR3 sequence: CASGFQPSTSGVGSRTDTQYF. CDR3 bases: TGTGCTAGTGGTTTCCAACCCTCGACTAGCGGGGTGGGTAGTAGGACAGATACGCAGTATTTT.